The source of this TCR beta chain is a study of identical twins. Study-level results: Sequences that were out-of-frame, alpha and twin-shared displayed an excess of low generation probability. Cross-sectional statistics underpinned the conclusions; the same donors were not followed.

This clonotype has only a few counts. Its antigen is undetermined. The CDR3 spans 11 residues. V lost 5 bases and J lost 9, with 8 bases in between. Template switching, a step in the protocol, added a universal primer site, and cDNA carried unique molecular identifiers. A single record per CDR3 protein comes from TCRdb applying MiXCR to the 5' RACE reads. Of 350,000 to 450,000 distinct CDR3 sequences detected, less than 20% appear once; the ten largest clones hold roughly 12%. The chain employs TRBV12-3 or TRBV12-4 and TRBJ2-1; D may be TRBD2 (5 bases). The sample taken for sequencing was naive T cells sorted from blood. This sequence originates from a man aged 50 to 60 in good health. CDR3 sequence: CASSPRGEQFF. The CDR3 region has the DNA TGTGCCAGCAGTCCCCGGGGTGAGCAGTTCTTC.